This TCR beta chain was sequenced for a study of PD-1 blockade in classical Hodgkin lymphoma. General study findings and limits: Still unresolved is the cause of the repertoire differences, which may be disease activity or prior therapy.

A note on this clone: What it recognizes is unknown.

TCRdb keeps only in-frame clones here, not all; method: immunoSEQ multiplex PCR. This sample has 19,000 or so clones, with 85% to 90% found just once. Documented time point: newly diagnosed, previously untreated cHL patient sample. The CD8+ T cells came from thawed PBMCs through magnetic negative selection. The CDR3 sequence is 16 residues long. Trimming took 0 bases from V and 7 from J, leaving 17 bases between them. Germline-derived CDR1 and CDR2 are SGDLS and YYNGEE. The clonotype comes from a human donor with classical Hodgkin lymphoma. Input material: CD8+ T cells from blood. The chain carries TRBV9 and TRBJ1-5; D is perhaps TRBD1 (5 bases). The CDR3 coding sequence is TGTGCCAGCAGCGTAGTAGGATACGGGACGTGGCAGCCCCAGCATTTT. Translated, it gives CASSVVGYGTWQPQHF.